These T cell receptor beta chains were read from a single sample in a study of beta chain features in type 1 diabetes. The table came from immunoSEQ multiplex PCR; TCRdb's copy has only in-frame clones and leaves some out. The sample carries around 340,000 clones, about 19% recorded once. The sample taken for sequencing was naive CD4+ T cells from blood. These receptor sequences come from a woman aged 18-29 years in good health. CDR3s include the opening cysteine and the closing phenylalanine or tryptophan. D genes are given only for firm matches. Rows give clone size only sometimes, using once, few, many, or a class for an expanded clone.

clone_size j_call v_call d_call cdr3_nt cdr3_aa
few TRBJ2-7 TRBV2 . TGTGCCAGCAGGGGCCCTACCTACGAGCAGTACTTC CASRGPTYEQYF
few TRBJ2-1 TRBV2 TRBD1 TGTGCCAGCAGGGAACTCCGACAGGGCTACAATGAGCAGTTCTTC CASRELRQGYNEQFF
. TRBJ2-1 TRBV5-1 . TGCGCCAGCAGCTTGTTATCCGAGGTTCTTGGGGAGCAGTTCTTC CASSLLSEVLGEQFF
. TRBJ1-4 TRBV5-6 . TGTGCCAGCAGCTTGGCACCGGGTGGAGAACTGTTTTTT CASSLAPGGELFF
few TRBJ2-3 TRBV7-3 . TGTGCCAGCAATAGGGGGAATAGAAGAGATACGCAGTATTTT CASNRGNRRDTQYF
few TRBJ2-1 TRBV5-1 . TGCGCCAGCAGCTTGGCTGACAATGAGCAGTTCTTC CASSLADNEQFF
few TRBJ2-3 TRBV5-4 . TGTGCCAGCAGCATTTGGGGGGAAGATACGCAGTATTTT CASSIWGEDTQYF
few TRBJ1-4 TRBV5-1 TRBD1 TGCGCCAGCAGCACCAGGGGGCAAGACGAAAAACTGTTTTTT CASSTRGQDEKLFF
. TRBJ2-5 TRBV10-3 . TGTGCCATCAGTTTGCAGGGGCCAGGCGGGGAGACCCAGTACTTC CAISLQGPGGETQYF
. TRBJ1-2 TRBV20-1 TRBD1 TGCAGTGCCAAGGACAGGGACGGCTACACCTTC CSAKDRDGYTF
. TRBJ2-1 TRBV4-2 . TGTGCCAGCAGCCCCAGGGGCCTCGACAATGAGCAGTTCTTC CASSPRGLDNEQFF
few TRBJ2-5 TRBV7-2 . TGTGCCAGCAGCCATACCCCCGGGAGACGCGGGGAGACCCAGTACTTC CASSHTPGRRGETQYF
. TRBJ2-1 TRBV30 . TGTGCCTGGAGAACCGGTTGGGGGGACCCGAACAATGAGCAGTTCTTC CAWRTGWGDPNNEQFF
. TRBJ2-1 TRBV19 TRBD2 TGTGCCAGTAGTCGACTAGCGGGAGGGAACTACAATGAGCAGTTCTTC CASSRLAGGNYNEQFF
. TRBJ1-5 TRBV29-1 . TGCAGCGCCTTGACAGGATTCAATCAGCCCCAGCATTTT CSALTGFNQPQHF
. TRBJ2-2 TRBV10-3 . TGTGCCATCAGTGAAGCTACCGGGGAGCTGTTTTTT CAISEATGELFF
few TRBJ2-5 TRBV7-9 . TGTGCCAGCAGCCCGCAAGAGACCCAGTACTTC CASSPQETQYF
. TRBJ2-7 TRBV11-1 . TGTGCCAGCAGCGATAAGCGGGTGCTATCCTACGAGCAGTACTTC CASSDKRVLSYEQYF
. TRBJ1-5 TRBV19 TRBD1 TGTGCCAGTAGTATGCCGGGACAGAATCAGCCCCAGCATTTT CASSMPGQNQPQHF
. TRBJ2-3 TRBV11-2 . TGTGCCAGCCGTTTACAGTCCACAGATACGCAGTATTTT CASRLQSTDTQYF
few TRBJ2-4 TRBV6-6 TRBD2 TGTGCCAGCAGTTACGGGGGGGATGGCAAAAACATTCAGTACTTC CASSYGGDGKNIQYF
. TRBJ1-1 TRBV6-1 . TGTGCCAGCAGCCAACTTCAGGGTTACACTGAAGCTTTCTTT CASSQLQGYTEAFF
few TRBJ2-3 TRBV15 TRBD2 TGTGCCACCAGCAGGGGGGCTAGCGGGGCTGGGGATACGCAGTATTTT CATSRGASGAGDTQYF
. TRBJ2-1 TRBV18 TRBD1 TGTGCCAGCTCACGGGACAGGGGGGGCAACAATGAGCAGTTCTTC CASSRDRGGNNEQFF
. TRBJ2-1 TRBV30 TRBD2 TGTGCCTGGAGTCGGACTAGCGGGAACAATGAGCAGTTCTTC CAWSRTSGNNEQFF
. TRBJ1-1 TRBV29-1 . TGCAGCGTTGAAGAGGGGGCAGGGACCACTGAAGCTTTCTTT CSVEEGAGTTEAFF
few TRBJ2-3 TRBV11-2 TRBD2 TGTGCCAGCAGCCAGCGGGAGGACCCAGATACGCAGTATTTT CASSQREDPDTQYF
few TRBJ2-2 TRBV4-3 . TGCGCCAGCAGCCAAGTGGGAGGCACCGGGGAGCTGTTTTTT CASSQVGGTGELFF
few TRBJ1-3 TRBV21-1 . TGTGCCAGCAGCAAAGACGGGGGTTTCTCTGGAAACACCATATATTTT CASSKDGGFSGNTIYF
few TRBJ1-2 TRBV7-2 . TGTGCCAGCAGCGTAGCCGAGAGGGCGCTCTATGGCTACACCTTC CASSVAERALYGYTF
. TRBJ2-6 TRBV25-1 . TGTGCCAGCAGTCCTTGGGGGGGCGCGTTCGGGGCCAACGTCCTGACTTTC CASSPWGGAFGANVLTF
few TRBJ2-1 TRBV6-5 . TGTGCCAGCAGTTACTTGGGACTTCCCCCCGAGCAGTTCTTC CASSYLGLPPEQFF
. TRBJ2-1 TRBV5-1 . TGCGCCAGCAGCATTAGTGTCACCTCCTACAATGAGCAGTTCTTC CASSISVTSYNEQFF
few TRBJ2-5 TRBV14 TRBD1 TGTGCCAGCAGCCAGGGACAGGGCGTCGAGACCCAGTACTTC CASSQGQGVETQYF
few TRBJ1-1 TRBV9 . TGTGCCAGCAGCGTGGACAAGTTTGGGACTGAAGCTTTCTTT CASSVDKFGTEAFF
. TRBJ2-1 TRBV19 . TGTGCCAGTAGTCCCTTCCAGGGGATTAATGAGCAGTTCTTC CASSPFQGINEQFF
few TRBJ2-7 TRBV4-1 TRBD2 TGCGCCAGCAGCCAAGAGAGCCGGGGGGAGGACGAGCAGTACTTC CASSQESRGEDEQYF
. TRBJ2-3 TRBV30 . TGTGCCTGGAGTCGAGGCACAGATACGCAGTATTTT CAWSRGTDTQYF
. TRBJ2-6 TRBV19 . TGTGCCAGTAAAGATAAGGGGTTGATTCCCGTCCTGACTTTC CASKDKGLIPVLTF
. TRBJ2-2 TRBV13 TRBD2 TGTGCCAGCAGCCCTCGGACTAGCGGTACCGGGGAGCTGTTTTTT CASSPRTSGTGELFF
. TRBJ2-1 TRBV5-1 TRBD2 TGCGCCAGCAGCTTGGCGCTAGCGGGAACAGGGGAGCAGTTCTTC CASSLALAGTGEQFF
. TRBJ1-1 TRBV7-8 . TGTGCCAGCAGCTTAGTCGACAGCCTGAACACTGAAGCTTTCTTT CASSLVDSLNTEAFF
. TRBJ1-5 TRBV4-1 TRBD1 TGCGCCAGCAGCCAAGTGCCAGGGGGGCAGCCCCAGCATTTT CASSQVPGGQPQHF
few TRBJ1-1 TRBV4-1 . TGCGCCAGCAGCCAAGGAATCGTGACAGCCCTAGGCACTGAAGCTTTCTTT CASSQGIVTALGTEAFF
few TRBJ1-5 TRBV7-2 . TGTGCCAGCAGCTTAGGTGGGCACTCTAATCAGCCCCAGCATTTT CASSLGGHSNQPQHF
. TRBJ2-4 TRBV7-9 TRBD1 TGTGCCAGCAGCTGGACAGGGGGCGGGAACATTCAGTACTTC CASSWTGGGNIQYF
few TRBJ1-2 TRBV19 . TGTGCCAGTAGTGTTCTACAGGGAAAAGAAGGCTACACCTTC CASSVLQGKEGYTF